These 20 T cell receptor beta chains originate from one sample sequenced in a study of shared clonotypes between healthy human individuals. Profiling relied on immunoSEQ multiplex PCR, and the TCRdb table lists in-frame clones only, not all of them. The table has some 2.1 million clones, around 95% seen once. Naive CD8 cells lacked CD45RO, underwent positive selection for CCR7 and left out terminally differentiated effector memory CD45RA+ cells. Material: naive CD8+ T cells from PBMCs. The receptors shown here come from a young man in good health. Some clones in this sample may be carry-over from other donors' samples.

V is TRBV4-1 and J is TRBJ1-1; D call uncertain. Between the trimmed V and J ends, which lost 4 bases and 0 bases, there was a span of 15 bases. This CDR3 comprises 16 residues. Germline CDR1 MGHRA, CDR2 YSYEKL. Here the CDR3 reads CASSPVGGQVNTEAFF. The DNA for the CDR3 is TGCGCCAGCAGCCCTGTCGGTGGGCAGGTGAACACTGAAGCTTTCTTT.

CDR3 DNA: TGTGCCAGCAGCACCGGGGGCGCGGGGCAGCCCCAGCATTTT. Protein sequence: CASSTGGAGQPQHF. The gene calls are TRBV28 and TRBJ1-5, with D perhaps TRBD1 (6 bases). The germline V and J ends were trimmed by 6 bases and 7 bases, with 16 bases remaining between them. This CDR3 has 14 residues. Germline CDR1 reads MDHEN; CDR2 reads SYDVKM.

The V call is TRBV6-5, the J call TRBJ1-3; D might be TRBD1 (5 bases). With 4 bases removed from V and 6 bases from J, the gap between germline ends came to 13 bases. Germline V gene lookup returns CDR1 MNHEY and CDR2 SVGAGI. This CDR3 spans 14 amino acids. CDR3 nucleotides: TGTGCCAGCAGTTTGGGGGGGACTGTAAACACCATATATTTT. Protein: CASSLGGTVNTIYF.

V gene TRBV5-1 combines with J gene TRBJ2-7; 8 bases fit TRBD2. The CDR3 spans 16 residues. Germline assignment: CDR1 SGHRS and CDR2 YFSETQ. V shed 0 bases and J 3 bases; nucleotides not matched to a gene: 8. The CDR3 here is CASSLELAGHFYEQYF. CDR3 in DNA: TGCGCCAGCAGCTTGGAGCTAGCGGGCCACTTCTACGAGCAGTACTTC.

The chain couples TRBV9 to TRBJ2-2; 8 bases align to TRBD1. With V trimmed by 3 bases and J by 4 bases, 5 bases remained unmatched. This CDR3 is built from 15 residues. Per germline, CDR1 SGDLS and CDR2 YYNGEE. Here the CDR3 reads CASSAPTGATGELFF. The CDR3 nucleotides are TGTGCCAGCAGCGCCCCGACAGGGGCCACCGGGGAGCTGTTTTTT.

This clone was recorded only once. Additional DNA sequences in this sample encode the identical CDR3. V and J are TRBV7-9 and TRBJ2-3, with TRBD1 identical over 8 bases. With 1 base clipped from V and 6 bases from J, the junction kept 9 bases outside the gene matches. The CDR3 totals 16 residues. From germline, CDR1 is SEHNR and CDR2 FQNEAQ (reference sequence). For the CDR3, the DNA is TGTGCCAGCAGCTTAGGGGCAGGGGGCCCCGGGGATACGCAGTATTTT. Translated: CASSLGAGGPGDTQYF.

This clone was counted a single time. The chain combines TRBV27 with TRBJ2-7; D unresolved. This CDR3 spans 14 amino acids. Per the germline V gene, CDR1 is MNHEY and CDR2 is SMNVEV (reference sequence). V gave up 0 bases and J gave up 2 bases, with 8 bases separating them. The CDR3 loop is CASSLSYGPYEQYF. In DNA, the CDR3 is TGTGCCAGCAGTTTATCGTATGGCCCCTACGAGCAGTACTTC.

This clone has just a few counts. This chain connects TRBV6-5 to TRBJ1-1; no definite D call. Germline V CDR1 and CDR2: MNHEY, SVGAGI. The CDR3 has 16 residues. Trimming pared 2 bases from V and 0 bases from J, leaving 13 bases between. DNA for the CDR3: TGTGCCAGCAGTTACGACTTTGGTGGGATGAACACTGAAGCTTTCTTT. Protein: CASSYDFGGMNTEAFF.

This clone was seen just once. V is TRBV27 and J is TRBJ2-1; 7 bases align to TRBD2. The germline V gene has CDR1 MNHEY and CDR2 SMNVEV (reference sequence). Trimming cost V 8 bases and J 3 bases; bases outside gene matches: 22. The CDR3 is 19 residues long. The CDR3 nucleotides are TGTGCCAGCTCGTACCGGAGTTTGGTAGCGGGTATCAGCTACAATGAGCAGTTCTTC. It is translated as CASSYRSLVAGISYNEQFF.

This chain uses TRBV19 with TRBJ1-1; TRBD1 matches 8 bases. The CDR3 has 18 amino acids. Germline CDR1 reads LNHDA; CDR2 reads SQIVND (reference sequence). The J segment lost 0 bases and the V segment lost 6 bases, leaving 15 bases of the junction unmatched. CDR3 in DNA: TGTGCCAGTAGCAAACGGACAGGGACGGGCCACATGAACACTGAAGCTTTCTTT. This sequence encodes CASSKRTGTGHMNTEAFF. Using reference TRBV19 and TRBJ1-1 for the parts outside the CDR3, the full variable domain is DGGITQSPKYLFRKEGQNVTLSCEQNLNHDAMYWYRQDPGQGLRLIYYSQIVNDFQKGDIAEGYSVSREKKESFPLTVTSAQKNPTAFYLCASSKRTGTGHMNTEAFFGQGTRLTVV.

V is TRBV7-9 and J is TRBJ1-5; D is ambiguous. The germline V and J ends were trimmed by 2 bases and 7 bases, with 15 bases remaining between them. The CDR3 sequence is 15 residues long. CDR1 and CDR2 (germline): SEHNR, FQNEAQ (reference sequence). This CDR3 reads CASSLSEGVRQPQHF. CDR3 sequence (DNA): TGTGCCAGCAGCTTATCAGAGGGTGTGAGGCAGCCCCAGCATTTT.

This chain joins TRBV11-2 and TRBJ2-3; D unclear. In germline, CDR1 is SGHAT, CDR2 FQNNGV. Trimming stripped 1 base from V and 6 bases from J, with 5 bases between. The CDR3 is made up of 12 amino acids. CDR3 in amino acids: CASSLAQDTQYF. The CDR3, as DNA: TGTGCCAGCAGCTTAGCCCAGGATACGCAGTATTTT.

The chain uses TRBV2 and TRBJ2-2, with unresolved D. Germline lookup yields CDR1 SNHLY and CDR2 FYNNEI. Trimming left V 7 bases short and J 6 bases short, with 6 bases between. This CDR3 has 11 residues. This chain's CDR3 is CASNWSGELFF. The CDR3 DNA follows: TGTGCCAGCAATTGGTCCGGGGAGCTGTTTTTT. The full variable domain, its missing parts supplied by reference TRBV2 and TRBJ2-2, is EPEVTQTPSHQVTQMGQEVILRCVPISNHLYFYWYRQILGQKVEFLVSFYNNEISEKSEIFDDQFSVERPDGSNFTLKIRSTKLEDSAMYFCASNWSGELFFGEGSRLTVL.

The table lists this clone with a count of one. This chain links TRBV11-3 with TRBJ2-7, with 7 nucleotides matching TRBD1. CDR3 size: 15 residues. Germline V gives CDR1 SGHNT, CDR2 YENEEA. The J segment lost 2 bases and the V segment lost 4 bases, leaving 8 bases of the junction unmatched. The CDR3 sequence is CASSSRTGYPYEQYF. Written as DNA, the CDR3 is TGTGCCAGCAGCTCCCGGACAGGATACCCCTACGAGCAGTACTTC.

The CDR3 DNA reads TGCGCCAGCAGCTTGGCGACGGGAGGGCCAGATACGCAGTATTTT. It translates to CASSLATGGPDTQYF. This chain uses TRBV5-1 with TRBJ2-3; 8 nucleotides agree with TRBD2. V lost 0 bases to trimming and J lost 4 bases; unmatched junction nucleotides: 4. The CDR3 loop spans 15 amino acids. Germline CDR1 SGHRS, CDR2 YFSETQ.

This chain uses TRBV15 with TRBJ2-7, with D possibly TRBD1 on 6 matching bases. Trimming took 5 bases from V and 6 from J, leaving 17 bases between them. CDR1 and CDR2 (germline): LNHNV, YYDKDF (reference sequence). This CDR3 region has 14 residues. CDR3 region: CATSGVRGFTEQYF. The CDR3 DNA sequence: TGTGCCACCAGCGGGGTCAGGGGATTCACCGAGCAGTACTTC.

Here the CDR3 reads CASSPLGWRITQYF. Here the CDR3 DNA reads TGTGCCAGCAGCCCCCTGGGGTGGCGGATTACGCAGTATTTT. This rearrangement joins TRBV14 to TRBJ2-3; no reliable D call. The CDR3 runs 14 residues. V was shortened by 4 bases and J by 8 bases, with 16 bases between the two germline ends. Germline V lookup: CDR1 SGHDN, CDR2 FVKESK.

The chain has TRBV19 and TRBJ1-1, with TRBD1 identical over 8 bases. The trim removed 7 bases at V and 1 base at J, leaving 5 bases unmatched. CDR1 is LNHDA, CDR2 SQIVND, per germline (reference sequence). The CDR3 has 14 residues. The CDR3 here is CASNYRGANTEAFF. CDR3 DNA sequence: TGTGCCAGTAATTACAGGGGGGCGAACACTGAAGCTTTCTTT.

The chain employs TRBV28 and TRBJ2-6; D remains ambiguous. Germline CDR1 reads MDHEN; CDR2 reads SYDVKM. Trimming removed 2 bases from V and 2 bases from J, with 1 base in between. CDR3 length: 13 residues. In DNA form, the CDR3 reads TGTGCCAGCAGTTTAACTGGGGCCAACGTCCTGACTTTC. This codes for CASSLTGANVLTF.

This chain connects TRBV10-3 to TRBJ2-1; the D is unclear. The ends were cut back, 3 bases at V and 8 bases at J, with 8 bases in the middle. This CDR3 is built from 12 residues. Germline V gene sequence: CDR1 ENHRY, CDR2 SYGVKD. The CDR3: CAISDLRDEQFF. The DNA for the CDR3 is TGTGCCATCAGTGATTTACGGGATGAGCAGTTCTTC.